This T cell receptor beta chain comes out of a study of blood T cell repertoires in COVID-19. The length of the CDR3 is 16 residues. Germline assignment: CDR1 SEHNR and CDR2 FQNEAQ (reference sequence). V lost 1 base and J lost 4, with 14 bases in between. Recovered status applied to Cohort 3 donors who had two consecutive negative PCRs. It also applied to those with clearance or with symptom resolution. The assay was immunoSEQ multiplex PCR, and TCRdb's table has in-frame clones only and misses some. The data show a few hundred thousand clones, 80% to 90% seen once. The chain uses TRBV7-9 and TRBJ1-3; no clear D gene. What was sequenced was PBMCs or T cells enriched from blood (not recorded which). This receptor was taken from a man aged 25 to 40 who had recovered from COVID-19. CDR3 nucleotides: TGTGCCAGCAGCTTAGGAGTAGGTTCGAGGGGAAACACCATATATTTT. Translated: CASSLGVGSRGNTIYF.